Shown below are 25 T cell receptor beta chains from a single sample sequenced in a study of blood T cells in healthy people across ages. The second PCR ran about 6 to 12 cycles with a sample-barcoded 5' primer and J-beta primers. TCRdb itself ran the 5' RACE reads through MiXCR, one entry per CDR3 protein. The sample has hundreds of thousands of distinct CDR3 sequences; 45% to 60% are singletons. The sequenced sample was blood. Every receptor here comes from a woman aged 80 or over in good health.

The chain combines TRBV3-1 with TRBJ2-1, with a possible D match to TRBD2 (5 bases). Trimming took 4 bases from V and 9 from J, leaving 16 bases between them. The CDR3 has 14 residues. Germline CDR1 LGHDT, CDR2 YNNKEL (reference sequence). The CDR3 sequence is CASSPLSGETEQFF. The CDR3 DNA reads TGTGCCAGCAGCCCCTTAAGCGGAGAGACTGAGCAGTTCTTC.

At least ten counts were recorded for this clonotype. The chain carries TRBV28 and TRBJ2-3; 9 nucleotides agree with TRBD1. The CDR3 runs to 15 residues. The V segment lost 11 bases and the J segment 2 bases; nucleotides outside the gene matches: 11. From germline, CDR1 is MDHEN and CDR2 SYDVKM. The CDR3 region is CALVQGAPHTDTQYF. CDR3 nucleotide sequence: TGTGCCCTCGTACAGGGGGCTCCCCACACAGATACGCAGTATTTT.

This chain joins TRBV24-1 and TRBJ2-5; the match to TRBD2 covers 16 bases. Germline V gives CDR1 KGHDR, CDR2 SFDVKD. The length of the CDR3 is 18 residues. The V gene end was trimmed by 0 bases and the J gene end by 11 bases; junction bases not matched to a gene: 11. CDR3 in amino acids: CATSDLGKGLAGGDEQYF. DNA of the CDR3: TGTGCCACCAGTGATTTGGGAAAGGGACTAGCGGGAGGGGATGAGCAGTACTTC.

This clonotype has a count of ten or more. The rearrangement uses TRBV20-1 and TRBJ2-7, with D maybe TRBD2 (6 bases). The V gene's germline CDR1 is DFQATT and CDR2 SNEGSKA (reference sequence). The CDR3 runs 13 residues. The V and J ends lost 5 bases and 4 bases respectively, with 15 bases between them. CDR3 sequence reads: CSASTSLVYEQYF. The CDR3 DNA reads as TGCAGTGCTTCGACTAGTTTGGTATACGAGCAGTACTTC.

The J gene is TRBJ1-2, the V gene TRBV2, with 7 bases that match TRBD1. Looked up from germline, CDR1 is SNHLY and CDR2 is FYNNEI. The CDR3 has 17 residues. V gave up 10 bases and J gave up 5 bases; unmatched junction bases: 22. CDR3 bases: TGTGCCAAGGGGGCGGATACTACCTCGGGGTTCATATATGGCTACACCTTC. Translating gives CAKGADTTSGFIYGYTF.

CDR3 bases: TGTGCCAGCAGACTTTCCCCCAGGGACGATGAGCAGTTCTTC. Its protein product is CASRLSPRDDEQFF. The chain has TRBV28 and TRBJ2-1, with D perhaps assigned TRBD1 or TRBD2 (5 bases each). There are 14 residues in the CDR3. V lost 6 bases, J lost 8 bases, and 17 bases lay in between. From germline, CDR1 is MDHEN and CDR2 SYDVKM.

A few counts support this clonotype. The rearrangement links TRBV15 to TRBJ2-1; no firm D call. This CDR3 comprises 13 residues. The V gene's germline CDR1 is LNHNV and CDR2 YYDKDF (reference sequence). The V end lost 4 bases, the J end lost 4 bases, and 8 bases lay between the germline ends. As DNA, the CDR3 is TGTGCCACCAGCACGGACGGATACAATGAGCAGTTCTTC. Translation: CATSTDGYNEQFF. The variable domain in full, with the rest retrieved from reference TRBV15 and TRBJ2-1, is DAMVIQNPRYQVTQFGKPVTLSCSQTLNHNVMYWYQQKSSQAPKLLFHYYDKDFNNEADTPDNFQSRRPNTSFCFLDIRSPGLGDTAMYLCATSTDGYNEQFFGPGTRLTVL.

This clonotype has more than one count but fewer than ten. The chain employs TRBV5-1 and TRBJ2-3; 13 nucleotides align to TRBD2. With 4 bases clipped from V and 5 bases from J, the junction kept 7 bases outside the gene matches. This CDR3 is 16 amino acids long. Per the germline V gene, CDR1 is SGHRS and CDR2 is YFSETQ. The chain's CDR3 is CASSAGLAGVGDTQYF. CDR3 DNA sequence: TGCGCCAGCAGCGCCGGACTAGCGGGAGTTGGAGATACGCAGTATTTT.

The sample holds a few counts of this clonotype. The CDR3 DNA follows: TGCGCCAGCAGCGACTCAGGGACCGGGGAGCTGTTTTTT. This translates into CASSDSGTGELFF. This rearrangement joins TRBV5-1 to TRBJ2-2; perhaps TRBD1 as D (5 bases). The germline CDR1 and CDR2 sequences are SGHRS and YFSETQ. The CDR3 has 13 residues. V gave up 4 bases and J gave up 5 bases, with 9 bases separating them.

The rearrangement uses TRBV7-3 and TRBJ2-3; D call uncertain. This CDR3 has 14 residues. V was pared by 5 bases and J by 0 bases, with 9 bases between. CDR1 is SGHTA and CDR2 is FQGTGA in the germline V gene. This CDR3 reads CASSPDSSTDTQYF. The CDR3 region has the DNA TGTGCCAGCAGCCCTGACTCTAGCACAGATACGCAGTATTTT.

The rearrangement links TRBV14 to TRBJ1-1; the D is unclear. The V gene's germline CDR1 is SGHDN and CDR2 FVKESK. The V and J ends lost 0 bases and 10 bases respectively, with 12 bases between them. The CDR3 covers 13 residues. CDR3 bases: TGTGCCAGCAGCCAAGATCTAAGAGTTGGAGCTTTCTTT. It is translated as CASSQDLRVGAFF.

This clonotype was counted ten times or more. The genes are TRBV10-3 and TRBJ2-3, with D perhaps matching TRBD1 or TRBD2 (5 bases each). Germline CDR1 is ENHRY and CDR2 is SYGVKD. V lost 10 bases to trimming and J lost 1 base, with 12 bases between them. The CDR3 totals 13 residues. This CDR3 is CANGDGGTDTQYF. DNA for the CDR3: TGTGCCAACGGGGACGGTGGCACAGATACGCAGTATTTT.

This clonotype was seen many times. This sequence joins TRBV12-3 or TRBV12-4 and TRBJ2-7; 7 bases are a match to TRBD1. V dropped 6 bases and J dropped 0; count of bases not matched to a gene: 5. There are 14 residues in the CDR3. The CDR3 DNA reads as TGTGCCAGCAGATTGACAGGGAACTCCTACGAGCAGTACTTC. This gives the protein CASRLTGNSYEQYF.

The sample holds many counts of this clonotype. This chain connects TRBV20-1 to TRBJ1-5, with 7 bases that match TRBD1. The CDR3 extends over 14 amino acids. Germline V gene sequence: CDR1 DFQATT, CDR2 SNEGSKA (reference sequence). With V trimmed by 3 bases and J by 4 bases, 6 bases remained unmatched. CDR3 nucleotides: TGCAGTGCTAGGACAGGGAGTTTGAATCAGCCCCAGCATTTT. This encodes CSARTGSLNQPQHF.

In this sample, this clonotype turned up many times. V is TRBV4-1 and J is TRBJ2-1; no firm D call. The CDR3 runs to 15 residues. The V gene's germline CDR1 is MGHRA and CDR2 YSYEKL. Trimming cost V 1 base and J 9 bases, with 16 bases left between them. The CDR3 here is CASSQAERQPSEQFF. The CDR3 nucleotides read TGCGCCAGCAGCCAAGCAGAGAGGCAGCCCAGTGAGCAGTTCTTC.

The rearrangement uses TRBV12-3 or TRBV12-4 and TRBJ1-2; no definite D call. The CDR3 has 15 residues. V was clipped by 2 bases and J by 3 bases, with 13 bases between them. The DNA of the CDR3 is TGTGCCAGCAGTTTAACCGTTGCCGGGGACTATGGCTACACCTTC. Protein sequence: CASSLTVAGDYGYTF.

This clonotype was seen repeatedly, ten times or more. The V call is TRBV20-1, the J call TRBJ2-3; the match to TRBD2 covers 7 bases. CDR3 length equals 12 residues. V lost 4 bases, J lost 6 bases, and 4 bases stayed unmatched. Germline CDR1 reads DFQATT; CDR2 reads SNEGSKA (reference sequence). CDR3 amino acids: CSANREVDTQYF. DNA for the CDR3: TGCAGTGCTAATCGGGAGGTGGATACGCAGTATTTT.

J is TRBJ2-5 and V is TRBV7-2; D gene ambiguous. Trimming cost V 1 base and J 1 base, with 22 bases left between them. The CDR3 is made up of 19 amino acids. Germline V lookup: CDR1 SGHTA, CDR2 FQGNSA. The CDR3 here is CASSLEGWIARVLQETQYF. Here the CDR3 DNA reads TGTGCCAGCAGCTTAGAGGGTTGGATAGCTAGAGTTCTCCAAGAGACCCAGTACTTC.

The V call is TRBV4-1, the J call TRBJ2-2; D not resolved. This CDR3 is built from 16 residues. V dropped 1 base and J dropped 0 bases, with 9 bases sitting between them. The germline V gene encodes CDR1 MGHRA and CDR2 YSYEKL. The CDR3 spells CASSQVPETNTGELFF. CDR3 DNA: TGCGCCAGCAGCCAAGTGCCGGAGACGAACACCGGGGAGCTGTTTTTT.

Of note for this clonotype: The germline gene is not matched at one end of the junction; a read error may be the cause. J is TRBJ1-1 and V is TRBV7-2, with D unresolved. The CDR3 totals 16 residues. CDR1 and CDR2 from the germline V gene are SGHTA and FQGNSA. CDR3 residues: CAGSFAEVRGDTEAFF. For the CDR3, the DNA is TGTGCCGGCAGCTTTGCGGAGGTCCGTGGGGACACTGAAGCTTTCTTT.

This clonotype was seen repeatedly, ten times or more. The chain carries TRBV12-3 or TRBV12-4 and TRBJ2-5; no firm D call. The CDR3 sequence is 13 residues long. The V gene lost 3 bases and the J gene lost 2 bases, with 7 bases spanning the gap. CDR3 loop: CASSFADQETQYF. CDR3 in DNA: TGTGCCAGCAGTTTTGCGGATCAAGAGACCCAGTACTTC.

The rearrangement links TRBV30 to TRBJ1-5, with 8 bases aligning to TRBD1. CDR3 length equals 13 residues. The V and J ends lost 4 bases and 4 bases, in that order; junction bases with no gene match: 3. Germline V CDR1 and CDR2: GTSNPN, SVGIG (reference sequence). CDR3 DNA sequence: TGTGCCTGGACGGACAGGGTAAATCAGCCCCAGCATTTT. Its translation is CAWTDRVNQPQHF.

In the case of this clonotype: This could be a read error, since a much larger clone is one nucleotide away. The chain has TRBV5-1 and TRBJ2-3; 7 bases are shared with TRBD2. CDR3 size: 15 residues. V shed 4 bases, J shed 8 bases, and the junction held 13 bases outside the gene matches. Looked up from germline, CDR1 is SGHRS and CDR2 is YFSETQ. The CDR3 is CASSPGGAGLGTQYF. The CDR3 nucleotides read TGCGCCAGCAGCCCTGGGGGAGCGGGACTGGGTACGCAGTATTTT.

The gene calls are TRBV20-1 and TRBJ2-7, with D perhaps TRBD1 or TRBD2 (5 bases each). The CDR3 has 13 residues. Trimming stripped 6 bases from V and 0 bases from J, with 12 bases between. Germline CDR1 DFQATT, CDR2 SNEGSKA (reference sequence). CDR3 sequence: CSARDRNSYEQYF. The CDR3 DNA is TGCAGTGCAAGGGACCGAAACTCCTACGAGCAGTACTTC.

This clonotype was counted at least ten times. The chain combines TRBV7-2 with TRBJ2-5; 10 bases fit TRBD2. Per the germline V gene, CDR1 is SGHTA and CDR2 is FQGNSA. The CDR3 covers 16 residues. V was clipped by 5 bases and J by 3 bases; unmatched bases: 9. The CDR3 nucleotides read TGTGCCAGCAGCCACTCACTAGCGGGGAGGAAAGAGACCCAGTACTTC. It codes for CASSHSLAGRKETQYF.